These 18 T cell receptor beta chains share one sample of origin, sequenced in a study of T cell clones after liver transplantation. Measured with immunoSEQ multiplex PCR; TCRdb has only the in-frame clones, and not every one. This sample has tens of thousands of clones, with 75% to 90% found just once. The material was CD4+ T cells from blood, obtained 12 months after liver transplant. The receptors derive from a human patient who received a liver transplant. Some of the T cells may derive from the graft donor.

The chain has TRBV11-2 and TRBJ2-5; D is possibly TRBD1 (6 bases). Trimming left V 1 base short and J 2 bases short, with 8 bases between. In germline, CDR1 is SGHAT, CDR2 FQNNGV. There are 14 residues in the CDR3. The CDR3 coding sequence is TGTGCCAGCAGCTTAGGGACAGTACAAGAGACCCAGTACTTC. It is translated as CASSLGTVQETQYF.

The rearrangement joins TRBV28 to TRBJ2-1; D is uncertain. The CDR3 sequence is 16 residues long. Germline lookup yields CDR1 MDHEN and CDR2 SYDVKM. Trimming took 5 bases from V and 5 from J, leaving 19 bases between them. Here the CDR3 DNA reads TGTGCCAGCAGTACCCTTCTCGGGCTCTCTCACAATGAGCAGTTCTTC. Translating gives CASSTLLGLSHNEQFF.

CDR3 sequence reads: CASSYVTGELFF. The CDR3 nucleotides read TGTGCCAGCAGTTACGTCACCGGGGAGCTGTTTTTT. The V call is TRBV6-6, the J call TRBJ2-2; D is undetermined. This CDR3 is 12 amino acids long. V was pared by 2 bases and J by 4 bases, with 2 bases between. The germline CDR1 and CDR2 sequences are MNHNY and SVGAGI (reference sequence).

This sequence joins TRBV9 and TRBJ1-1; no firm D call. With 3 bases removed from V and 4 bases from J, the gap between germline ends came to 10 bases. The CDR3 runs to 13 residues. Germline lookup yields CDR1 SGDLS and CDR2 YYNGEE. The CDR3 region is CASSESDGTEAFF. CDR3 nucleotide sequence: TGTGCCAGCAGCGAATCAGACGGCACTGAAGCTTTCTTT.

This chain joins TRBV6-1 and TRBJ2-7; 7 bases map to TRBD2. Trimming at V came to 8 bases and at J to 3 bases, leaving 13 bases not matched to a gene. Germline V gene data show CDR1 as MNHNS and CDR2 as SASEGT. This CDR3 contains 15 residues. The CDR3 loop reads CASAVAGAFGYEQYF. CDR3 DNA: TGTGCCAGCGCGGTAGCGGGTGCCTTCGGCTACGAGCAGTACTTC.

This clone came up once. This sequence joins TRBV19 and TRBJ1-2, with a possible D match to TRBD1 (5 bases). Germline CDR1 and CDR2: LNHDA and SQIVND (reference sequence). Trimming took off 10 bases at V and 2 bases at J, with 20 bases between the two ends. The CDR3 spans 15 residues. The CDR3 nucleotides read TGTGCCACGAAAAAGGGAGGGACGGAAAACTATGGCTACACCTTC. This translates into CATKKGGTENYGYTF.

V and J are TRBV19 and TRBJ2-7; D remains unclear. CDR3 length: 14 residues. Per the germline V gene, CDR1 is LNHDA and CDR2 is SQIVND (reference sequence). Trimming stripped 1 base from V and 1 base from J, with 8 bases between. CDR3 residues: CASSIGILSYEQYF. CDR3 nucleotide sequence: TGTGCCAGTAGTATAGGGATTCTATCCTACGAGCAGTACTTC.

The CDR3 protein is CASSLGQGPETQYF. CDR3 DNA: TGCGCCAGCAGCTTGGGACAGGGTCCCGAGACCCAGTACTTC. This chain links TRBV5-1 with TRBJ2-5; 7 positions agree with TRBD1. The CDR3 is made up of 14 amino acids. The germline V gene encodes CDR1 SGHRS and CDR2 YFSETQ. Trimming took 0 bases from V and 5 from J; bases not matched to a gene: 4.

The rearrangement uses TRBV18 and TRBJ2-7; 10 nucleotides agree with TRBD2. Germline loops: CDR1 KGHSH, CDR2 LQKENI. J lost 4 bases, V lost 3 bases, and 9 bases had no gene match. The CDR3 spans 16 residues. The CDR3: CASSPTGTSALYEQYF. The CDR3 DNA reads as TGTGCCAGCTCACCGACCGGGACTAGCGCACTTTACGAGCAGTACTTC.

The genes are TRBV5-4 and TRBJ1-2; no definite D call. The V and J ends lost 4 bases and 3 bases respectively, with 10 bases between them. Germline V gives CDR1 SGHNT, CDR2 YYREEE (reference sequence). This CDR3 spans 13 amino acids. The CDR3 loop is CASSRGRYYGYTF. The DNA of the CDR3 is TGTGCCAGCAGCCGTGGCCGCTACTATGGCTACACCTTC.

This clone came up once. The rearrangement joins TRBV4-2 to TRBJ2-7; TRBD2 matches at 7 bases. CDR3 size: 15 residues. Germline-derived CDR1 and CDR2 are LGHNA and YNFKEQ. V gave up 3 bases and J gave up 5 bases; unmatched junction bases: 10. CDR3 amino acids: CASSQRDRGEHEQYF. The CDR3 bases are TGTGCCAGCAGCCAGAGGGATCGGGGGGAACACGAGCAGTACTTC.

This chain uses TRBV2 with TRBJ1-1; D not resolved. Germline CDR1 SNHLY, CDR2 FYNNEI. This CDR3 is 11 amino acids long. The V gene lost 3 bases and the J gene lost 5 bases, with 4 bases spanning the gap. In DNA form, the CDR3 reads TGTGCCAGCAGTGAGGGAACTGAAGCTTTCTTT. Translating it yields CASSEGTEAFF.

The chain joins TRBV6-1 to TRBJ2-7, with D unclear. In germline, CDR1 is MNHNS, CDR2 SASEGT. This CDR3 contains 11 residues. Deletions cut 3 bases from V and 6 bases from J, with 6 bases between. CDR3 nucleotide sequence: TGTGCCAGCAGTGAGGCATCCGAGCAGTACTTC. This encodes CASSEASEQYF.

The gene calls are TRBV6-4 and TRBJ2-1; tentative D call: TRBD2 (6 bases). The CDR3 is 14 residues long. The germline V and J ends were trimmed by 5 bases and 6 bases, with 14 bases remaining between them. Germline V gives CDR1 MRHNA, CDR2 SNTAGT. The CDR3 region has the DNA TGTGCCAGCAGTAGAGAAGTCGGGGGCAATGAGCAGTTCTTC. Translation gives CASSREVGGNEQFF.

This clone was observed a few times. The chain employs TRBV6-5 and TRBJ2-2; 10 positions agree with TRBD1. Germline trimming cut 5 bases from V and 4 bases from J; bases unmatched to any gene: 4. CDR1 and CDR2 (germline): MNHEY, SVGAGI. The CDR3 contains 15 residues. The CDR3 loop reads CASSRQGATTGELFF. The DNA of the CDR3 is TGTGCCAGCAGTCGACAGGGGGCAACCACCGGGGAGCTGTTTTTT.

V gene TRBV19 combines with J gene TRBJ1-1; 7 bases map to TRBD1. The V and J ends lost 6 bases and 1 base, in that order; junction bases with no gene match: 5. Germline CDR1 reads LNHDA; CDR2 reads SQIVND (reference sequence). The CDR3 has 14 amino acids. Here the CDR3 DNA reads TGTGCCAGTAGGGCAGGGGGGAGGAACACTGAAGCTTTCTTT. It encodes CASRAGGRNTEAFF.

V is TRBV19 and J is TRBJ1-5; D not resolved. This CDR3 comprises 15 residues. V lost 5 bases and J 3 bases, leaving 14 bases between the germline ends. Germline V gene sequence: CDR1 LNHDA, CDR2 SQIVND (reference sequence). Here the CDR3 DNA reads TGTGCCAGTAGTCAAGTACGGACTGACAATCAGCCCCAGCATTTT. Residues: CASSQVRTDNQPQHF.

As DNA, the CDR3 is TGCGCCAGCAGGTTCCCCGCCCGGACTGGGGCCAACGTCCTGACTTTC. Protein product: CASRFPARTGANVLTF. The chain uses TRBV5-1 and TRBJ2-6; D uncertain. V gave up 5 bases and J gave up 2 bases, with 14 bases separating them. This CDR3 contains 16 residues. The germline CDR1 and CDR2 sequences are SGHRS and YFSETQ. Supplemented by reference TRBV5-1 and TRBJ2-6, the full variable domain reads KAGVTQTPRYLIKTRGQQVTLSCSPISGHRSVSWYQQTPGQGLQFLFEYFSETQRNKGNFPGRFSGRQFSNSRSEMNVSTLELGDSALYLCASRFPARTGANVLTFGAGSRLTVL.